This T cell receptor (beta chain) appears in the sequencing data of a study of T cell responses to AZD1222 COVID-19 vaccine. Whole-study findings and limits: In the spike-specific TCR repertoire, nearly half reportedly target unmutated variant regions. Without day 14 samples, only post-peak T cell repertoires were studied.

The V and J ends lost 8 bases and 2 bases respectively, with 18 bases between them. CDR1 is MRHNA and CDR2 is SNTAGT in the germline V gene. This CDR3 is 16 amino acids long. As regards this clone: The antigen remains undetermined.

Data came from immunoSEQ multiplex PCR; TCRdb stores just in-frame clones and leaves some out. Of roughly 140,000 clones in the sample, about 87% are singletons; the top ten hold approximately 3.1%. This TCR was recovered from an adult in good health. V is TRBV6-4 and J is TRBJ2-2, with D maybe TRBD2 (5 bases). The sequenced sample was peripheral blood, obtained on day 0 of MenACWY control vaccination. The CDR3 reads CASRKSGLSNTGELFF. CDR3 coding DNA: TGTGCCAGCCGGAAGTCAGGACTCTCCAACACCGGGGAGCTGTTTTTT.